This T cell receptor (beta chain) emerged from a study of Graves' ophthalmopathy and Graves' hyperthyroidism. General study findings and limits: The model predicted ophthalmopathy progression with about 71% sensitivity and 72.22% specificity.

Germline V lookup: CDR1 LNHDA, CDR2 SQIVND (reference sequence). The CDR3 consists of 14 residues. The V end lost 5 bases, the J end lost 2 bases, and 10 bases lay between the germline ends. TCR beta CDR3 amplification used RNA transcripts. HTBI primers were used in a first-round RT-PCR, which preceded a second-round multiplex PCR. TCRdb re-derived calls from the multiplex PCR reads in MiXCR, one entry per CDR3 protein. The sample lists about 700,000 distinct CDR3 sequences; around 40% were seen once. On this clonotype: Its specificity is not known.

The chain is built from TRBV19 and TRBJ1-3, with D possibly matching TRBD1 (6 bases). Sequencing input: peripheral blood. This TCR derives from an adult man with Graves' ophthalmopathy. CDR3 DNA sequence: TGTGCCAGTAGTGTGACAGGAGCTGGAAACACCATATATTTT. Its translation: CASSVTGAGNTIYF.